This T cell receptor (beta chain) originates from a study of cytomegalovirus exposure and HLA in healthy donors. In the study overall: A prior analysis found about 110 million unique TCR beta sequences from 170 million or so T cells.

V was pared by 1 base and J by 5 bases, with 5 bases of the junction left unmatched. The CDR3 runs 14 residues. Germline V gene lookup returns CDR1 SGDLS and CDR2 YYNGEE. The primer mix had 60 Vbeta and 13 Jbeta primers. Method: immunoSEQ multiplex PCR; TCRdb's copy keeps in-frame clones and lacks some. The table lists 110,000 to 150,000 clones, roughly 76% of them singletons. The sequence came from a female donor in good health and CMV-seronegative. Specimen: PBMCs. This chain connects TRBV9 to TRBJ2-7; 8 bases match TRBD1. The CDR3 loop reads CASSVTGGKDEQYF. For the CDR3, the DNA is TGTGCCAGCAGCGTAACAGGGGGTAAGGACGAGCAGTACTTC.